This TCR beta chain is drawn from a study of T cells after yellow fever vaccination (dated by TCRdb to about 2019). In terms of the full investigation: The SMART-Seq v4 Ultra Low Input RNA kit was used to prepare libraries from fractions with low cell numbers. Blood was collected at multiple timepoints before and after primary and secondary immunization, and bulk PBMC replicates and cell subsets were isolated. The cohort comprised two healthy male donors, one aged 18 to 29 and one aged 30 to 40 years. Bulk TCR alpha and beta repertoires were sequenced longitudinally to track T-cell clones before and after primary and booster YFV17D yellow fever vaccination.

This clonotype has a handful of counts. Its antigen remains undetermined. Base qualities are not at hand, and no much larger clone is one base apart. What the authors observed across the whole study: Compared with the primary T-cell response, the secondary T-cell response was weaker but faster, peaking on day 5 rather than day 15. After the booster, most clones that had expanded after primary vaccination were detected again (around 97% of CD4 and more than 80% of CD8), suggesting broad maintenance of memory. The study included only two donors, which limits how far the findings can be generalized. Computational filtering was required because FACS-sorted repertoires could contain abundant contaminating clonotypes from the bulk population. A small share of clonotypes occurred in both CD4 and CD8 compartments, likely arising from convergent recombination.

CDR1 and CDR2 (SEHNR, FQNEAQ) derive from the germline V gene (reference sequence). The CDR3 runs 14 amino acids, cysteine and phenylalanine included. CDR3 DNA only is kept here, 42 bases in frame from base 1. Deletion took 0 bases off V and 2 bases off J, with a span of 5 bases between the germline ends. This sample's treatment or condition label indicates: live attenuated yellow fever vaccine strain. A standard Ficoll-Paque protocol was used to isolate PBMCs from peripheral blood. Dynabeads CD4 and CD8 positive selection kits were used to isolate the CD4 and CD8 T-cell fractions. RNA was extracted with TriZol from bulk PBMCs, CD4 and CD8 fractions, and dextramer-positive and dextramer-negative fractions. TCRdb shows the sequencer as Illumina NovaSeq 6000. TCR cDNA was synthesized by 5'RACE template switching, which introduced a universal primer site and unique molecular identifiers. Priming of cDNA synthesis was performed from both the TCR alpha and TCR beta constant segments. Libraries were amplified in two PCR steps, with sample barcodes and sequencing adapters added in the second step. Sequencing of libraries was done on Illumina HiSeq 2500 (2x100 bp) or NovaSeq (2x150 bp). The paper's processing steps were these. Reads were demultiplexed and collapsed into UMI consensus sequences with MIGEC, and V(D)J alignment was performed with MiXCR. Using edgeR on replicate PBMC samples, clonotypes were called vaccine-responding if FDR was below 0.01 and the log2 fold change was above 5 up to day 15. CD4 or CD8 identity was assigned to each bulk clonotype according to whether the clonotype was present at higher abundance in the sequenced CD4 repertoire or the sequenced CD8 repertoire. TCRdb trimmed public reads at Q25 via fastp, called clones via MiXCR and kept in-frame beta chains. Records with the same CDR3 protein are collapsed into one entry carrying the most frequent genes and DNA. TCRdb, rather than the study authors, made the V and J calls. Across this sample there are 150,000 to 200,000 distinct CDR3 sequences, with approximately 11% seen only once. About 40% of the sample belongs to the ten largest clones.

The sample here was CD8+ T cells sorted from PBMCs, taken 15 days after the yellow fever booster vaccination. The chain couples TRBV7-9 to TRBJ2-1, with the D gene call left open. The TCR comes from a man aged 18 to 29 who received the YFV17D yellow fever vaccine. CDR3 protein: CASSLAQTYNEQFF. The bases are TGTGCCAGCAGCTTAGCACAGACCTACAATGAGCAGTTCTTC.